This T cell receptor beta chain was captured by sequencing in a study of T cell repertoires in cytomegalovirus infection. Regarding this clonotype: The antigen is undetermined.

Each CDR3 protein is one row after TCRdb ran MiXCR on the reads. The sample consists of around 900,000 distinct CDR3 sequences, under 40% of them appearing once. CDR3 length: 15 amino acids. V shed 11 bases and J shed 4 bases, with 20 bases lying between them. Germline values: CDR1 SNHLY, CDR2 FYNNEI. The J gene is TRBJ2-2, the V gene TRBV2, with D unresolved. The clonotype was recovered from a human donor in good health (CMV status not recorded). Some clones in this sample may be carry-over from other donors' samples. The source material was cultured CD8+ T cells from PBMCs, sampled from culture after CMV antigen stimulation. In DNA form, the CDR3 reads TGTGCCTGCCTAACGAGGAGAGGTAGCACCGGGGAGCTGTTTTTT. Translated, it gives CACLTRRGSTGELFF.